This T cell receptor beta chain was sequenced in a study of T cell responses to AZD1222 COVID-19 vaccine. The V and J ends lost 4 bases and 0 bases respectively, with 9 bases between them. Germline V gives CDR1 MNHEY, CDR2 SVGEGT. The CDR3 has 14 amino acids. Worth noting for this clone: Its specificity is not known.

Overall study results and limits: Clonal diversity was possibly underestimated; the donors were predominantly white British and more often female. Vaccine-associated CD4 TCRs ranged over spike, dominating at 160-218 and 743-854. Close to half of spike-specific TCRs reportedly recognize unmutated variant regions.

Only in-frame clones appear in the TCRdb table, and some are missing; sequencing was by immunoSEQ multiplex PCR. The table has 90,000 to 100,000 clones, around 90% seen once. Sequences were derived from peripheral blood, sampled on day 0 of AZD1222 vaccination. The sequence was collected from an adult in good health. This chain uses TRBV6-2 or TRBV6-3 with TRBJ1-1; no definite D call. This CDR3 reads CASSLFQLNTEAFF. In DNA form, the CDR3 reads TGTGCCAGCAGTTTGTTCCAGCTGAACACTGAAGCTTTCTTT.